This TCR beta chain was captured by sequencing in a study of blood T cell repertoires in COVID-19. Study-wide background: The United States, Italy and Spain provided the acute and convalescent COVID-19 samples. Nucleic acid was either cDNA or gDNA, and it came from T cells, B-cell-depleted T cells, or PBMCs.

In this sample, this clone turned up once. Germline V gene lookup returns CDR1 SQVTM and CDR2 ANQGSEA. J was trimmed by 3 bases and V by 7 bases; bases with no gene match: 2. The CDR3 contains 11 residues. The protocol was immunoSEQ multiplex PCR, while the TCRdb copy is restricted to in-frame clones and leaves out a portion. The table has tens of thousands of clones, about 87% seen once. The TCR originated in a human donor in a cohort sampled during active COVID-19. Sequencing input: peripheral blood. This rearrangement joins TRBV29-1 to TRBJ1-1; 7 positions match TRBD1. The CDR3, as DNA: TGCAGCGCCACAGGGGACACTGAAGCTTTCTTT. Its protein product is CSATGDTEAFF.